This TCR beta chain was documented in a study of blood T cell repertoires in COVID-19. Study-wide background: COVID-19 samples collected from the United States, Italy and Spain covered acute and convalescent phases. PBMCs, B-cell-depleted T cells, or T cells provided the cDNA or gDNA that made up the material.

Original methodology: Quantification of nucleated cells was approximated via reference gene primer amplification. Profiled with immunoSEQ multiplex PCR; TCRdb holds only in-frame clones, not every one. V and J calls and clone size come straight from that table; D and trimming were deduced from the DNA. The sample lists about 59,000 clones, approximately 84% occurring once. The CDR3 totals 15 residues. Germline V lookup: CDR1 SGHKS, CDR2 YYEKEE (reference sequence). J gave up 0 bases and V 4 bases, and 5 bases lay outside the gene matches. Specimen: peripheral blood. This TCR derives from a man older than 75 in a cohort sampled during active COVID-19. J is TRBJ2-3 and V is TRBV5-5; 7 bases are a match to TRBD1. CDR3 in DNA: TGTGCCAGCAGCGCCGGGACAGCTAGCACAGATACGCAGTATTTT. This sequence encodes CASSAGTASTDTQYF.